These T cell receptor beta chains were read from a single sample in a study of blood T cell repertoires in COVID-19. TCRdb keeps only in-frame clones here, not all; method: immunoSEQ multiplex PCR. The sample lists 150,000 to 200,000 clones, roughly nine tenths seen once, with 5% to 6% in the top ten. The sequenced sample was peripheral blood. The origin of the receptors is a human donor in a cohort sampled during active COVID-19. Each CDR3 is given with its conserved first and last residue. Fields, in order: J gene, D gene, clone size, V gene, CDR3 DNA, CDR3 protein. A D gene is named only where the DNA matches it firmly. Expanded clones are given a class, and other clones once, few, many or no size at all.

>TRBJ2-1|NA|NA|TRBV9
TGTGCCAGCAGCGCGGGGGGGACAGGGTCGAGAAACAATGAGCAGTTCTTC
CASSAGGTGSRNNEQFF
>TRBJ2-5|TRBD2|NA|TRBV6-2/TRBV6-3
TGTGCCAGCAGTTACCAGCGGGGGGGCGGTTCTGTAGGGGAGACCCAGTACTTC
CASSYQRGGGSVGETQYF
>TRBJ2-5|TRBD1|NA|TRBV14
TGTGCCAGCAGCCAAGATTTCAGGGGGCAAGAGACCCAGTACTTC
CASSQDFRGQETQYF
>TRBJ2-7|NA|NA|TRBV27
TGTGCCAGCAGACCCCCCGGGGTGGTGTACGAGCAGTACTTC
CASRPPGVVYEQYF
>TRBJ2-7|TRBD2|NA|TRBV5-8
TGTGCCAGCAGCTGGGGCACTAGCGGGGTTTACGAGCAGTACTTC
CASSWGTSGVYEQYF
>TRBJ1-1|TRBD1|NA|TRBV29-1
TGCAGCGTTGAAACAGGGGTGGCTAAAGCTTTCTTT
CSVETGVAKAFF
>TRBJ1-1|NA|NA|TRBV12-3/TRBV12-4
TGTGCCAGCAGACCCCCAGGGTCTGAAGCTTTCTTT
CASRPPGSEAFF
>TRBJ1-1|NA|NA|TRBV7-8
TGTGCCAGCAGCTTGAGGGGGGGCACTGAAGCTTTCTTT
CASSLRGGTEAFF
>TRBJ1-2|NA|NA|TRBV30
TGTGCCTGGAGTGTAATGGCAGGCTCCGATGGCTACACCTTC
CAWSVMAGSDGYTF
>TRBJ2-1|TRBD1|NA|TRBV24-1
TGTGCCACCAGCAGTACCGGGACAGGGGCCTACAATGAGCAGTTCTTC
CATSSTGTGAYNEQFF
>TRBJ2-7|TRBD2|NA|TRBV2
TGTGCCACCCTCGAGGCTAGCGGGGGTTACGAGCAGTACTTC
CATLEASGGYEQYF
>TRBJ1-1|NA|NA|TRBV28
TGTGCCAGCAGAGTTGACCGCCGGGGGTGGAGTGAAGCTTTCTTT
CASRVDRRGWSEAFF
>TRBJ2-7|TRBD2|NA|TRBV5-1
TGCGCCAGCAGCGCGGTAGCGGGGGTCCACGAGCAGTACTTC
CASSAVAGVHEQYF
>TRBJ1-1|TRBD1|NA|TRBV10-3
TGTGCCATCATGGGACAGATGAACACTGAAGCTTTCTTT
CAIMGQMNTEAFF
>TRBJ2-6|TRBD1|NA|TRBV6-1
TGTGCCAGCAGTGACCGGACAGGGGTTTTCTCTGGGGCCAACGTCCTGACTTTC
CASSDRTGVFSGANVLTF
>TRBJ2-1|NA|once|TRBV7-9
TGTGCCAGCAGCTGGCTTTTCAGTGGGAGCTCCTACAATGAGCAGTTCTTC
CASSWLFSGSSYNEQFF
>TRBJ2-5|TRBD1|NA|TRBV19
TGTGCCAGTAGTACACAGGGGAAAGAGACCCAGTACTTC
CASSTQGKETQYF
>TRBJ2-2|NA|NA|TRBV28
TGTGCCAGCAGTTTATGGGGGCAGAACGCCGGGGAGCTGTTTTTT
CASSLWGQNAGELFF
>TRBJ1-1|NA|few|TRBV19
TGTGCCAGTAGTATGGGCAGGGGTGGACGGAACACTGAAGCTTTCTTT
CASSMGRGGRNTEAFF
>TRBJ2-7|TRBD1|NA|TRBV4-3
TGCGCCAGCAGCCAAGTTGTGGGGGACAGCTCCTACGAGCAGTACTTC
CASSQVVGDSSYEQYF
>TRBJ1-1|NA|NA|TRBV18
TGTGCCAGCTCAGGACAAGAGAACACTGAAGCTTTCTTT
CASSGQENTEAFF
>TRBJ2-3|TRBD1|once|TRBV5-1
TGCGCCAGCAGCTTAGGACAGGGAGTTACAGATACGCAGTATTTT
CASSLGQGVTDTQYF
>TRBJ2-1|TRBD2|NA|TRBV7-9
TGTGCCAGCAGCGGAAATAACCTACTCCTAGCGGGAGTTCACAATGAGCAGTTCTTC
CASSGNNLLLAGVHNEQFF
>TRBJ1-6|TRBD1|NA|TRBV30
TGTGCCTGGAGTCCCGGACAGGGAGGGAATTCACCCCTCCACTTT
CAWSPGQGGNSPLHF
>TRBJ2-5|TRBD1|NA|TRBV7-2
TGTGCCAGCATGGTCCTGGGACAGGGGCCCGAGACCCAGTACTTC
CASMVLGQGPETQYF
>TRBJ2-7|NA|few|TRBV5-1
TGCGCCAGCAGCCAGGGACTTCAGAGCTCCTACGAGCAGTACTTC
CASSQGLQSSYEQYF
>TRBJ1-1|NA|few|TRBV11-2
TGTGCCAGCAGCCTCGACCGGGACACTGAAGCTTTCTTT
CASSLDRDTEAFF
>TRBJ2-7|TRBD1|NA|TRBV28
TGTGCCAGCAGTTTTCGGACAGGGGGCGCTTACGAGCAGTACTTC
CASSFRTGGAYEQYF
>TRBJ1-1|NA|NA|TRBV9
TGTGCCAGCAGCGTGGCCTCACAGGGCTCTGAAGCTTTCTTT
CASSVASQGSEAFF